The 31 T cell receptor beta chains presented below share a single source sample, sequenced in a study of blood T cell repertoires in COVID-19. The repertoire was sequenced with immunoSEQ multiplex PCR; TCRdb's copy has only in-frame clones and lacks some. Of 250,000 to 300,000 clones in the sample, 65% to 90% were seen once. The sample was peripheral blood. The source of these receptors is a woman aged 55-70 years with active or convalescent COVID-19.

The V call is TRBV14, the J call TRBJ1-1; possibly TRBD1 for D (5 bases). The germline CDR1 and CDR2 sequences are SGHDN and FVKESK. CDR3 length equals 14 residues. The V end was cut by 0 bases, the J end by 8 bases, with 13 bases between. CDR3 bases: TGTGCCAGCAGCCAAGAAAAGGACACCGAAGAAGCTTTCTTT. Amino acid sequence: CASSQEKDTEEAFF.

CDR3: CATRTGDTEAFF. CDR3 nucleotide sequence: TGTGCCACCCGGACAGGCGACACTGAAGCTTTCTTT. The chain combines TRBV6-5 with TRBJ1-1; 7 bases agree with TRBD1. CDR3 length: 12 residues. The germline CDR1 and CDR2 sequences are MNHEY and SVGAGI. The V gene end was trimmed by 10 bases and the J gene end by 3 bases; junction bases not matched to a gene: 5.

DNA for the CDR3: TGTGCCAGCAGCCCAGGAGGTTCGGCCGGAAACACCATATATTTT. Protein sequence: CASSPGGSAGNTIYF. The chain is built from TRBV14 and TRBJ1-3, with unresolved D. The V and J ends lost 4 bases and 4 bases respectively, with 14 bases between them. Per germline, CDR1 SGHDN and CDR2 FVKESK. The CDR3 sequence is 15 residues long.

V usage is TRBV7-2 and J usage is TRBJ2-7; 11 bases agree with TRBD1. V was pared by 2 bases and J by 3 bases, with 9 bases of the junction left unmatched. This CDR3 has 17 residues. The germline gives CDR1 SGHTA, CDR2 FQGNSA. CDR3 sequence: CASSLRGRDRGYYEQYF. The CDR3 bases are TGTGCCAGCAGCTTAAGAGGGCGGGACAGGGGGTACTACGAGCAGTACTTC.

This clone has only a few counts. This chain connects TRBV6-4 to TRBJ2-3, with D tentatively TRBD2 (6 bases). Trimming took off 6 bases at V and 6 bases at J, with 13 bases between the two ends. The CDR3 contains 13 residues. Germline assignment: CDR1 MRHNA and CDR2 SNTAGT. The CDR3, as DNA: TGTGCCAGCAGGGCCGGGGGTTCGGATACGCAGTATTTT. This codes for CASRAGGSDTQYF.

This CDR3 reads CASSLVGGGAEDTQYF. Here the CDR3 DNA reads TGTGCCAGCAGCTTAGTGGGCGGGGGGGCCGAAGATACGCAGTATTTT. The chain employs TRBV11-2 and TRBJ2-3; 9 nucleotides agree with TRBD2. The germline CDR1 and CDR2 sequences are SGHAT and FQNNGV. CDR3 length: 16 residues. Trimming removed 1 base from V and 5 bases from J; junction bases left unmatched: 7. Together with reference TRBV11-2 and TRBJ2-3, the CDR3 gives the full variable domain: EAGVAQSPRYKIIEKRQSVAFWCNPISGHATLYWYQQILGQGPKLLIQFQNNGVVDDSQLPKDRFSAERLKGVDSTLKIQPAKLEDSAVYLCASSLVGGGAEDTQYFGPGTRLTVL.

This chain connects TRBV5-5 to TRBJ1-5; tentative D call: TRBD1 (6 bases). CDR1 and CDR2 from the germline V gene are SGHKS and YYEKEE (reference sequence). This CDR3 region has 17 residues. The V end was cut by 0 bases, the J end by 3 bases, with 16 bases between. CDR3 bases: TGTGCCAGCAGCTTGGAGTGGACAGAACCCCTCAATCAGCCCCAGCATTTT. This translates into CASSLEWTEPLNQPQHF.

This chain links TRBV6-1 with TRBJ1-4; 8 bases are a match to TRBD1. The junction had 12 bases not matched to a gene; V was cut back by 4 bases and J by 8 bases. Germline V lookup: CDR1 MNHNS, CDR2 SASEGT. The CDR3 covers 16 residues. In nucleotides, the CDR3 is TGTGCCAGCAGTGTACAACAGGGGGAGGGTTGGGAAAAACTGTTTTTT. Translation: CASSVQQGEGWEKLFF.

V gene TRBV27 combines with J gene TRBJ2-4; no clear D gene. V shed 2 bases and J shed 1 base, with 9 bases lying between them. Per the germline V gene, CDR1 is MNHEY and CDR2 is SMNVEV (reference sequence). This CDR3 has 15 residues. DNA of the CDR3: TGTGCCAGCAGTTTACGAGTGGAGGCCAAAAACATTCAGTACTTC. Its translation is CASSLRVEAKNIQYF.

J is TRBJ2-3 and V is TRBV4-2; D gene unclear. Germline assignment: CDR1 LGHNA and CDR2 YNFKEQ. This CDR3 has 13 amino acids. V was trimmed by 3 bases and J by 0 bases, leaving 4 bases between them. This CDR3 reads CASSQASTDTQYF. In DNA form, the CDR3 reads TGTGCCAGCAGCCAGGCCAGCACAGATACGCAGTATTTT.

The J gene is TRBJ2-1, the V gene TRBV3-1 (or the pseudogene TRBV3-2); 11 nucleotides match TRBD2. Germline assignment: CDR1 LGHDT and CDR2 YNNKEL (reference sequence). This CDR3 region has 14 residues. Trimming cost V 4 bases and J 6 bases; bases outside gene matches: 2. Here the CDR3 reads CASSLSGGANEQFF. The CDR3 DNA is TGTGCCAGCAGCCTTAGCGGGGGGGCCAATGAGCAGTTCTTC.

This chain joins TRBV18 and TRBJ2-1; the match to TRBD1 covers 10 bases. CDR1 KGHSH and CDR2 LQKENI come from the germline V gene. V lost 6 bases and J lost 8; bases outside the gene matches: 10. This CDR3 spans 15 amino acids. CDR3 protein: CASSPSGQGRYEQFF. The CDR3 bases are TGTGCCAGCTCCCCCTCGGGACAGGGGCGCTATGAGCAGTTCTTC.

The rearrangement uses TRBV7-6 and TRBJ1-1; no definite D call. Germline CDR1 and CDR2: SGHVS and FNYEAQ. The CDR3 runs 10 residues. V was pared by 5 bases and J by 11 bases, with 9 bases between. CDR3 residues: CASSQALAFF. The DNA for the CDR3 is TGTGCCAGCAGCCAAGCTTTGGCTTTCTTT. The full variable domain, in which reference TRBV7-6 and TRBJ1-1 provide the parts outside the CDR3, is GAGVSQSPRYKVTKRGQDVALRCDPISGHVSLYWYRQALGQGPEFLTYFNYEAQQDKSGLPNDRFSAERPEGSISTLTIQRTEQRDSAMYRCASSQALAFFGQGTRLTVV.

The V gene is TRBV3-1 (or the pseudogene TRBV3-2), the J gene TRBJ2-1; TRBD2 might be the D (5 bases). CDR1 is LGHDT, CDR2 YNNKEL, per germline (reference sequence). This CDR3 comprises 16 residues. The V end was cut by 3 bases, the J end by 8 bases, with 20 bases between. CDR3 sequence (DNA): TGTGCCAGCAGCCACGGATGGGGAGCCCAAATGGATGAGCAGTTCTTC. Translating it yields CASSHGWGAQMDEQFF.

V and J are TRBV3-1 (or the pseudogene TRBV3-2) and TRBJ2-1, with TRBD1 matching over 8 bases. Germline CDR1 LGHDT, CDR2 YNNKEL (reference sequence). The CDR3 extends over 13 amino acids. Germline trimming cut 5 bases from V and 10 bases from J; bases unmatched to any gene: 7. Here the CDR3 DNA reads TGTGCCAGCAGCGGTCAGGGGGCAGGAGAGCAGTTCTTC. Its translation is CASSGQGAGEQFF.

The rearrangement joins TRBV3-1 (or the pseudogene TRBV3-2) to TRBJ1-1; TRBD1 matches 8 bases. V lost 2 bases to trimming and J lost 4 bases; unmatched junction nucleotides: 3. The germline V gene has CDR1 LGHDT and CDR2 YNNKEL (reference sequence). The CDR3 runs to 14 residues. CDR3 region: CASSQTDRGTEAFF. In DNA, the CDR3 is TGTGCCAGCAGCCAAACCGACAGGGGCACTGAAGCTTTCTTT.

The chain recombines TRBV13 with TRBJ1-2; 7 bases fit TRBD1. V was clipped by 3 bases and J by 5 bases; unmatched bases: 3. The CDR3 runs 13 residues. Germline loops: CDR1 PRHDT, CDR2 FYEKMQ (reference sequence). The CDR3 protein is CASSFEGAYGYTF. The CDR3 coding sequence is TGTGCCAGCAGCTTCGAGGGGGCTTATGGCTACACCTTC.

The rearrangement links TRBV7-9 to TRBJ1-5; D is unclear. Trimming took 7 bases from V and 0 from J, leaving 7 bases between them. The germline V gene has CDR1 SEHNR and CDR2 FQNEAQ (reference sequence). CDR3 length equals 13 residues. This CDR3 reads CASNQNSNQPQHF. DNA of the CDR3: TGTGCCAGCAATCAGAATAGCAATCAGCCCCAGCATTTT.

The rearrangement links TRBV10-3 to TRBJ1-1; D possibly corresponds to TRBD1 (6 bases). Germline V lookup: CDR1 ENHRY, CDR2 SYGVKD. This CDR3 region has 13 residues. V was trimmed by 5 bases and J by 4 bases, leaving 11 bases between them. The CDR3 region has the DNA TGTGCCATCAGTACAGGGTTAGTCACTGAAGCTTTCTTT. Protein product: CAISTGLVTEAFF.

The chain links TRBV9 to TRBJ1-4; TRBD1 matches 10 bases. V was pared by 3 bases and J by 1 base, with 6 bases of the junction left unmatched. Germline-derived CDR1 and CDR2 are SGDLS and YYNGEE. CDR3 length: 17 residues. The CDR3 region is CASSDGTGAVTNEKLFF. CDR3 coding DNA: TGTGCCAGCAGCGACGGGACAGGGGCGGTAACTAATGAAAAACTGTTTTTT.

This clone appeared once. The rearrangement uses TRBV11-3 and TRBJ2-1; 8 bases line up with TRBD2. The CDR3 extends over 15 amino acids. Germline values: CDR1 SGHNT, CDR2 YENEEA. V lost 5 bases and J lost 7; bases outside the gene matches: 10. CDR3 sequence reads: CASSPPGGRRNEQFF. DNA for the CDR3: TGTGCCAGCAGCCCCCCGGGGGGGCGGAGGAATGAGCAGTTCTTC.

The CDR3 DNA sequence: TGTGCCAGCATTCGGGACAGGGGATCGGGCACTGAAGCTTTCTTT. Translated, it gives CASIRDRGSGTEAFF. V and J are TRBV2 and TRBJ1-1; 10 bases agree with TRBD1. CDR1 and CDR2 (germline): SNHLY, FYNNEI. V lost 7 bases to trimming and J lost 4 bases; unmatched junction nucleotides: 9. The CDR3 sequence is 15 residues long.

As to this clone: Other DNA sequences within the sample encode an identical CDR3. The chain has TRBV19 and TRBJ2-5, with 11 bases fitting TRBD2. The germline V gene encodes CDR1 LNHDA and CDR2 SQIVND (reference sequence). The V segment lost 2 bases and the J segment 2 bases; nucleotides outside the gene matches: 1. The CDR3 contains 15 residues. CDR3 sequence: CASSILAGGQETQYF. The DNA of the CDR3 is TGTGCCAGTAGTATACTAGCGGGGGGTCAAGAGACCCAGTACTTC.

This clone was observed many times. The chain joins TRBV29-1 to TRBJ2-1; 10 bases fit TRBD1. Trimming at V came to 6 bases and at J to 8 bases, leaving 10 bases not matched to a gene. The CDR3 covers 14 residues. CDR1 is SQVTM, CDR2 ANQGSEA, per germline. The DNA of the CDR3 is TGCAGCGTAGTGAGCCGGGACAGGGGTCATGAGCAGTTCTTC. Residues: CSVVSRDRGHEQFF.

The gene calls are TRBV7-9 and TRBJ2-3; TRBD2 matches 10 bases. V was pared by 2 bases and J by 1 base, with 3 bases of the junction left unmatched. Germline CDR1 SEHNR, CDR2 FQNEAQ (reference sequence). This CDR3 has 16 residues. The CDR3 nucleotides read TGTGCCAGCAGCTTATCAGCGGGGGGGCGCACAGATACGCAGTATTTT. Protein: CASSLSAGGRTDTQYF.

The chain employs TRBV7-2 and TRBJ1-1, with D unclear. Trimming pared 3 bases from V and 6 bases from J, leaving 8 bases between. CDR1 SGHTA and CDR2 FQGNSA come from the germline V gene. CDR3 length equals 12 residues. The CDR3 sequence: CASSLTSAEAFF. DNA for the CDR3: TGTGCCAGCAGCTTGACCAGCGCTGAAGCTTTCTTT. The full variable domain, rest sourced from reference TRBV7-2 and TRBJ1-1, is GAGVSQSPSNKVTEKGKDVELRCDPISGHTALYWYRQSLGQGLEFLIYFQGNSAPDKSGLPSDRFSAERTGGSVSTLTIQRTQQEDSAVYLCASSLTSAEAFFGQGTRLTVV.

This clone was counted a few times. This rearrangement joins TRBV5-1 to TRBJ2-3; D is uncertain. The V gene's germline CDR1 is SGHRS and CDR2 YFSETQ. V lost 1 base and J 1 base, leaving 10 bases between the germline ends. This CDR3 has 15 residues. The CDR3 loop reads CASSLSGPRTDTQYF. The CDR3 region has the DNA TGCGCCAGCAGCTTGTCTGGGCCCCGCACAGATACGCAGTATTTT.

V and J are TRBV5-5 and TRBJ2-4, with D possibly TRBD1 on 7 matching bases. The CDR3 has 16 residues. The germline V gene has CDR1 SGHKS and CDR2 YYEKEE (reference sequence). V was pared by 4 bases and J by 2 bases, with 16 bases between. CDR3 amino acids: CASSPQGGITKNIQYF. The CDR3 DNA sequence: TGTGCCAGCAGCCCCCAGGGGGGAATTACCAAAAACATTCAGTACTTC. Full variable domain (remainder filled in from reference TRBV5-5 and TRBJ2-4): DAGVTQSPTHLIKTRGQQVTLRCSPISGHKSVSWYQQVLGQGPQFIFQYYEKEERGRGNFPDRFSARQFPNYSSELNVNALLLGDSALYLCASSPQGGITKNIQYFGAGTRLSVL.

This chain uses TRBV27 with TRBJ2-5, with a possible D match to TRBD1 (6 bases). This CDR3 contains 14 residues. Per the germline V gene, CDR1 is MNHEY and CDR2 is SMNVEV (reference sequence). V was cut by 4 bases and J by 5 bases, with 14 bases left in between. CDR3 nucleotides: TGTGCCAGCAGTTCTGTGGGGGCCGGGGAGACCCAGTACTTC. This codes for CASSSVGAGETQYF.

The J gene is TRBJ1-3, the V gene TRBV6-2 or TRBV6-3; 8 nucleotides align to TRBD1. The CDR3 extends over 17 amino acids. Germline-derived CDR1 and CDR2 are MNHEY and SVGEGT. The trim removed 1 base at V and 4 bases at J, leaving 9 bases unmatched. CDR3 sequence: CASSYLKTGDKGNTIYF. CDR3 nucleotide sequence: TGTGCCAGCAGTTACTTGAAGACAGGGGATAAAGGAAACACCATATATTTT.

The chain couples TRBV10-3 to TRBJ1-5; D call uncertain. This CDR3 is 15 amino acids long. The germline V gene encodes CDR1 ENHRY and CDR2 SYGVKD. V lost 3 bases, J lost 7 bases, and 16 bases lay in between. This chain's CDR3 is CAISDFPGEGQPQHF. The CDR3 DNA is TGTGCCATCAGTGACTTCCCCGGGGAAGGGCAGCCCCAGCATTTT.